This T cell receptor (beta chain) was captured in a study of blood T cell repertoires in COVID-19. Study information: Some COVID-19 samples were acute and others convalescent; all came from the United States, Italy and Spain. From T cells, B-cell-depleted T cells, or PBMCs came the material, which was cDNA or gDNA.

The length of the CDR3 is 14 residues. Germline-derived CDR1 and CDR2 are KGHSH and LQKENI. V was pared by 1 base and J by 9 bases, with 15 bases between. In the authors' methods: Amplified reference gene primers provided the basis for estimating nucleated cell counts. This table comes from immunoSEQ multiplex PCR, and its TCRdb copy is limited to in-frame clones, with some not included. V and J calls and clone size come straight from that table; D and trimming were deduced from the DNA. The table has around 260,000 clones, over 70% seen once. Material: peripheral blood. The receptor was derived from a woman aged 35 to 49 who had recovered from COVID-19. The chain uses TRBV18 and TRBJ1-2; TRBD1 is a possible D gene (5 bases). CDR3 in DNA: TGTGCCAGCTCACCACAGACAGACCATGGTAGCTACACCTTC. Amino acid sequence: CASSPQTDHGSYTF.